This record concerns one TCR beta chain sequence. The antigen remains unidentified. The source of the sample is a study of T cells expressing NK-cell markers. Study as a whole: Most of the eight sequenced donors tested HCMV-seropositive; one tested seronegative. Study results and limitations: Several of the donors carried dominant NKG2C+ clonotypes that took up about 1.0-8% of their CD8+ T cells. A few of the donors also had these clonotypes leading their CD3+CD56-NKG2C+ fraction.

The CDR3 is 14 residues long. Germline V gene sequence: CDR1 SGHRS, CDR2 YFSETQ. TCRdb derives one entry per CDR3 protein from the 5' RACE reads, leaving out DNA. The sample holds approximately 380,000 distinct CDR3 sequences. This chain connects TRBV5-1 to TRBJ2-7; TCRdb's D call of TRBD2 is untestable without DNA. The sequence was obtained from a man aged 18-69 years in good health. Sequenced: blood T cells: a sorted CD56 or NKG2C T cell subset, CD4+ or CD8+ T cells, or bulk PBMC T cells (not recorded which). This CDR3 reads CASKVWRGASEQYF.